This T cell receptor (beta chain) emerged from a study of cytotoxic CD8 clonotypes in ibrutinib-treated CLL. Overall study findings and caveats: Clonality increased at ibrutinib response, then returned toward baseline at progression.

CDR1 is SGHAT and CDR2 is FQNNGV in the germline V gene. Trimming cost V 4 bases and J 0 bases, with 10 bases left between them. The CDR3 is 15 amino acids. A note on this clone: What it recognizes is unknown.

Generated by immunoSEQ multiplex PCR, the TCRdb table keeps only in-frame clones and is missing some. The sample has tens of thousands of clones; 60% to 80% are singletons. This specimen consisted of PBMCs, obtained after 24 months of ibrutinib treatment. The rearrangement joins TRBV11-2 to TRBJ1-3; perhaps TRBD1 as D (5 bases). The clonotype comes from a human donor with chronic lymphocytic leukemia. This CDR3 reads CASSSRTSSGNTIYF. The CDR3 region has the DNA TGTGCCAGCAGCTCAAGGACAAGCTCTGGAAACACCATATATTTT.